This T cell receptor beta chain was captured in a study of cytomegalovirus exposure and HLA in healthy donors. Use of 60 Vbeta and 13 Jbeta primers characterized the PCR. Assay: immunoSEQ multiplex PCR; the TCRdb copy retains only in-frame clones and omits some. The data hold 80,000 to 100,000 clones, with around 81% observed a single time. The source is a female donor in good health and CMV-seropositive. The sequenced material came from PBMCs.

The CDR3 DNA follows: TGTGCCAGCAGCCACCCCCGGACACGGGAAAAACTGTTTTTT. Amino acids: CASSHPRTREKLFF. The rearrangement uses TRBV7-9 and TRBJ1-4, with a weak D call TRBD1 (5 bases). Germline loops: CDR1 SEHNR, CDR2 FQNEAQ (reference sequence). Trimming stripped 5 bases from V and 8 bases from J, with 15 bases between. This CDR3 comprises 14 residues. The variable domain in full, with the rest retrieved from reference TRBV7-9 and TRBJ1-4, is DTGVSQNPRHKITKRGQNVTFRCDPISEHNRLYWYRQTLGQGPEFLTYFQNEAQLEKSRLLSDRFSAERPKGSFSTLEIQRTEQGDSAMYLCASSHPRTREKLFFGSGTQLSVL.